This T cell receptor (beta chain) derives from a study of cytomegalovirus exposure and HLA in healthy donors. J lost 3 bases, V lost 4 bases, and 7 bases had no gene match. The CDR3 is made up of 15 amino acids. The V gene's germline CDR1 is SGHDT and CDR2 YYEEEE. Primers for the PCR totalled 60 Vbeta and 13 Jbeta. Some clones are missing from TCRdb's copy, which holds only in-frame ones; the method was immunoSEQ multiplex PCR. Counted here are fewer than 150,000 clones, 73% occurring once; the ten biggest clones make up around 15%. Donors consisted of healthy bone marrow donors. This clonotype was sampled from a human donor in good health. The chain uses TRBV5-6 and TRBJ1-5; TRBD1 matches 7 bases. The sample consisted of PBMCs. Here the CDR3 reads CASSSTGDNNQPQHF. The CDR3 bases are TGTGCCAGCAGCAGTACAGGGGACAACAATCAGCCCCAGCATTTT.